The 15 T cell receptor beta chains listed next were all sequenced from one sample in a study of memory CD4+ T cells and cytomegalovirus serostatus (dated by TCRdb to between 2018 and 2021). Library preparation employed the immunoSEQ multiplex PCR assay. Sourced from immuneACCESS, this table was stored by TCRdb with only in-frame sequences that have V and J called. A share of the clones is absent; for the studies checked, an unresolved V gene accounts for under half, and the remainder has no known explanation. This sample gives some 60,000 clones in total; around three quarters of them show up just once. More than 2.5% of the sample lies in the top ten. Single viable CD3+CD4+CD8-CD45RO+ cells were sorted as memory CD4+ T cells on a FACSAria II. Sequencing input: memory CD4+ T cells from blood. The receptors were gathered from an adult in good health and CMV-seropositive.

The rearrangement uses TRBV7-2 and TRBJ2-7, with unresolved D. There are 14 residues in the CDR3. Trimming removed 1 base from V and 4 bases from J, with 11 bases in between. Germline loops: CDR1 SGHTA, CDR2 FQGNSA. The CDR3 spells CASSLGSTEYEQYF. The DNA of the CDR3 is TGTGCCAGCAGCTTAGGGTCTACTGAATACGAGCAGTACTTC. The entire variable domain, with the rest obtained from reference TRBV7-2 and TRBJ2-7, is as follows: GAGVSQSPSNKVTEKGKDVELRCDPISGHTALYWYRQSLGQGLEFLIYFQGNSAPDKSGLPSDRFSAERTGGSVSTLTIQRTQQEDSAVYLCASSLGSTEYEQYFGPGTRLTVT.

The chain has TRBV6-5 and TRBJ2-5; D remains unclear. Trimming cost V 3 bases and J 5 bases, with 10 bases left between them. This CDR3 is 13 amino acids long. Germline CDR1 MNHEY, CDR2 SVGAGI. The CDR3 loop is CASSYSVVETQYF. In DNA form, the CDR3 reads TGTGCCAGCAGTTATTCGGTGGTGGAGACCCAGTACTTC.

The CDR3, as DNA: TGTGCCAGCAGCTGGACAGGCGACGGTGAGCAGTTCTTC. Its translation is CASSWTGDGEQFF. This chain connects TRBV7-9 to TRBJ2-1, with TRBD1 matching over 7 bases. The length of the CDR3 is 13 residues. V was pared by 4 bases and J by 9 bases, with 6 bases of the junction left unmatched. Germline CDR1 reads SEHNR; CDR2 reads FQNEAQ (reference sequence).

The chain has TRBV5-5 and TRBJ2-2; TRBD2 might be the D (6 bases). Germline loops: CDR1 SGHKS, CDR2 YYEKEE (reference sequence). V was trimmed by 6 bases and J by 2 bases, leaving 17 bases between them. This CDR3 spans 16 amino acids. The CDR3: CASTGAGEVNTGELFF. The DNA for the CDR3 is TGTGCCAGCACCGGGGCCGGGGAGGTAAACACCGGGGAGCTGTTTTTT.

This chain's CDR3 is CASSQGGTALSREQYV. The CDR3 DNA reads TGTGCCAGCAGCCAAGGGGGGACCGCCCTATCTCGCGAGCAGTACGTC. This rearrangement joins TRBV14 to TRBJ2-7; the D gene could be TRBD1 or TRBD2 (5 bases each). V was trimmed by 1 base and J by 6 bases, leaving 19 bases between them. CDR1 is SGHDN, CDR2 FVKESK, per germline. The CDR3 is made up of 16 amino acids.

The chain combines TRBV14 with TRBJ2-2, with D possibly being TRBD1 (6 bases). This CDR3 has 14 amino acids. Per the germline V gene, CDR1 is SGHDN and CDR2 is FVKESK. Between the trimmed V and J ends, which lost 1 base and 6 bases, there was a span of 9 bases. DNA of the CDR3: TGTGCCAGCAGCCAAGTCAGGGGTTCCGGGGAGCTGTTTTTT. Protein sequence: CASSQVRGSGELFF.

This rearrangement joins TRBV7-2 to TRBJ2-7; 7 bases are a match to TRBD2. This CDR3 has 14 residues. Germline trimming cut 5 bases from V and 4 bases from J; bases unmatched to any gene: 8. In germline, CDR1 is SGHTA, CDR2 FQGNSA. The CDR3 bases are TGTGCCAGCAGCACAGGACTAGGAACTTACGAGCAGTACGTC. Translated: CASSTGLGTYEQYV.

The V gene is TRBV28, the J gene TRBJ1-1; 7 bases are shared with TRBD1. Trimming took 3 bases from V and 5 from J; bases not matched to a gene: 9. The CDR3 contains 15 residues. Germline CDR1 is MDHEN and CDR2 is SYDVKM. CDR3 amino acids: CASSFLYRGGTEAFF. DNA of the CDR3: TGTGCCAGCAGTTTCCTCTACAGGGGAGGAACTGAAGCTTTCTTT.

The V call is TRBV4-3, the J call TRBJ2-2, with D uncertain. The V gene's germline CDR1 is LGHNA and CDR2 YSLEER. This CDR3 is 17 amino acids long. The V end lost 0 bases, the J end lost 2 bases, and 13 bases lay between the germline ends. The CDR3 bases are TGCGCCAGCAGCCAAGAGATACAGTCCCCCAACACCGGGGAGCTGTTTTTT. Residues: CASSQEIQSPNTGELFF.

The count of this clone is one. This sequence joins TRBV6-1 and TRBJ2-5, with 7 bases identical to TRBD2. The V gene end was trimmed by 4 bases and the J gene end by 0 bases; junction bases not matched to a gene: 14. CDR3 length equals 18 residues. Germline values: CDR1 MNHNS, CDR2 SASEGT. Here the CDR3 reads CASSAAPQGSGYQETQYF. CDR3 nucleotides: TGTGCCAGCAGTGCAGCCCCCCAGGGTAGCGGGTACCAAGAGACCCAGTACTTC.

This clone has a handful of counts. The chain couples TRBV7-8 to TRBJ2-1; D not certain. The CDR3 has 12 amino acids. Germline V CDR1 and CDR2: SGHVS, FQNEAQ. Between the trimmed V and J ends, which lost 1 base and 7 bases, there was a span of 5 bases. The CDR3 loop is CASSLGTNEQFF. CDR3 bases: TGTGCCAGCAGCTTAGGAACTAATGAGCAGTTCTTC.

V and J are TRBV7-2 and TRBJ2-3; D is perhaps TRBD2 (5 bases). Germline-derived CDR1 and CDR2 are SGHTA and FQGNSA. This CDR3 comprises 16 residues. Trimming stripped 5 bases from V and 4 bases from J, with 19 bases between. The CDR3: CASSAELVPPADTQYF. The CDR3 DNA is TGTGCCAGCAGCGCGGAACTAGTTCCCCCAGCAGATACGCAGTATTTT. Based on the CDR3 plus reference TRBV7-2 and TRBJ2-3, the full variable domain is GAGVSQSPSNKVTEKGKDVELRCDPISGHTALYWYRQSLGQGLEFLIYFQGNSAPDKSGLPSDRFSAERTGGSVSTLTIQRTQQEDSAVYLCASSAELVPPADTQYFGPGTRLTVL.

The chain is built from TRBV11-2 and TRBJ2-5, with D perhaps TRBD1 (6 bases). V was shortened by 4 bases and J by 0 bases, with 15 bases between the two germline ends. Per the germline V gene, CDR1 is SGHAT and CDR2 is FQNNGV. The CDR3 runs 16 residues. CDR3 region: CASSSGRTAHQETQYF. The CDR3 DNA reads as TGTGCCAGCAGCTCCGGCCGGACAGCTCACCAAGAGACCCAGTACTTC.

This clone was seen just once. This sequence joins TRBV5-1 and TRBJ2-7, with TRBD1 matching 8 bases. The ends lost 3 bases at V and 0 bases at J; junction bases unmatched: 2. Germline V gives CDR1 SGHRS, CDR2 YFSETQ. The CDR3 is 14 amino acids. The chain's CDR3 is CASSSTGVSYEQYF. CDR3 coding DNA: TGCGCCAGCAGCTCGACAGGGGTCTCCTACGAGCAGTACTTC.

This clone came up once. The chain couples TRBV30 to TRBJ1-2; D is unclear. CDR1 is GTSNPN and CDR2 is SVGIG in the germline V gene (reference sequence). The CDR3 sequence is 14 residues long. The germline V and J ends were trimmed by 6 bases and 3 bases, with 17 bases remaining between them. DNA for the CDR3: TGTGCCTGCGAGAAAATCGAGGTACACTATGGCTACACCTTC. This sequence encodes CACEKIEVHYGYTF.